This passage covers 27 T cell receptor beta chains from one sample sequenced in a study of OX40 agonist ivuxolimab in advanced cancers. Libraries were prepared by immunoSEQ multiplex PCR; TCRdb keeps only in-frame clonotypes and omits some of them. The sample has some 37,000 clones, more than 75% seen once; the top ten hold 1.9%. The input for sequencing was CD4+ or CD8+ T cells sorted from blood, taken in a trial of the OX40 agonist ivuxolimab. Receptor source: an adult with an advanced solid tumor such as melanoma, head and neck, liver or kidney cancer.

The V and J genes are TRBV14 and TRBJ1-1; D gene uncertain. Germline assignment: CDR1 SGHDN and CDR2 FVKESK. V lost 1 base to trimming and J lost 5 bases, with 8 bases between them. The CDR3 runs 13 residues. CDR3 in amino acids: CASSQGTWTEAFF. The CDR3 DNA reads TGTGCCAGCAGCCAAGGGACGTGGACTGAAGCTTTCTTT.

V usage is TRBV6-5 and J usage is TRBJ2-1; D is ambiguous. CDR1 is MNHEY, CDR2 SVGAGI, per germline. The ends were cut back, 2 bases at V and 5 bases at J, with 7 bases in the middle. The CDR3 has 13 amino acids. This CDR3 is CASSYTTHNEQFF. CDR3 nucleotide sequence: TGTGCCAGCAGTTACACGACCCACAATGAGCAGTTCTTC.

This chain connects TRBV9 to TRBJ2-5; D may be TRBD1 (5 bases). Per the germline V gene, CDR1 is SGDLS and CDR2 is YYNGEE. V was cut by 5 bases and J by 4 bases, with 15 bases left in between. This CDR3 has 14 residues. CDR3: CASSLQGMRETQYF. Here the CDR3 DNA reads TGTGCCAGCAGTCTCCAGGGTATGAGAGAGACCCAGTACTTC.

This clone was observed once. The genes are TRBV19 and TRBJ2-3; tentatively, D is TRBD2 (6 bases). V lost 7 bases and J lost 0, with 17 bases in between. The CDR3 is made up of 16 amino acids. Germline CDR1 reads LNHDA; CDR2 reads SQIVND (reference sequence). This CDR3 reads CASKGGRAGSTDTQYF. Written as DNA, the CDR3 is TGTGCCAGTAAAGGAGGCCGGGCGGGGAGCACAGATACGCAGTATTTT.

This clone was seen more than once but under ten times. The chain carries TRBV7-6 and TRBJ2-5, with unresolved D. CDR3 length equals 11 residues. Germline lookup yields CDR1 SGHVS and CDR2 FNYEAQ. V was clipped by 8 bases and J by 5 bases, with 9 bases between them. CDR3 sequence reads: CASRTGETQYF. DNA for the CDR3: TGTGCCAGCCGGACCGGGGAGACCCAGTACTTC.

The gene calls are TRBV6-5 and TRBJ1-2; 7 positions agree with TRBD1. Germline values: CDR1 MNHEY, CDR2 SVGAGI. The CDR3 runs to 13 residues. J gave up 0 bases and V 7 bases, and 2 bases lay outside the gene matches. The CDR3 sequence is CASMGTANYGYTF. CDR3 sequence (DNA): TGTGCCAGCATGGGGACAGCTAACTATGGCTACACCTTC.

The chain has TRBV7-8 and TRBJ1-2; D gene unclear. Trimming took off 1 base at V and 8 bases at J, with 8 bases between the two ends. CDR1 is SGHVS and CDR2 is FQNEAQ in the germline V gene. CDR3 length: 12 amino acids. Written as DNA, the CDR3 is TGTGCCAGCAGCTTAGTACACCTGGGCTACACCTTC. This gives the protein CASSLVHLGYTF.

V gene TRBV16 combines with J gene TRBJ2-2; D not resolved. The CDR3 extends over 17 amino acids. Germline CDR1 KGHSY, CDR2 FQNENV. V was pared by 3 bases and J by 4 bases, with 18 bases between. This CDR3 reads CASSHLNAVGFTGELFF. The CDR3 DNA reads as TGTGCCAGCAGCCACCTAAACGCCGTAGGGTTCACCGGGGAGCTGTTTTTT.

The CDR3 nucleotides read TGCGCCAGCAGCATACCCGGGGGCTCCTATGGCTACACCTTC. Its translation: CASSIPGGSYGYTF. V usage is TRBV4-1 and J usage is TRBJ1-2, with D maybe TRBD1 (6 bases). The V end was cut by 5 bases, the J end by 4 bases, with 14 bases between. The germline V gene has CDR1 MGHRA and CDR2 YSYEKL. The CDR3 has 14 amino acids.

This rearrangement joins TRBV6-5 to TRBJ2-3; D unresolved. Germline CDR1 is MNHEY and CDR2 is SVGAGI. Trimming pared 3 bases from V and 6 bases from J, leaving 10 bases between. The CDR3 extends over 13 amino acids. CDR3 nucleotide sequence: TGTGCCAGCAGTTATGGAGTGGGCGATACGCAGTATTTT. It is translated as CASSYGVGDTQYF.

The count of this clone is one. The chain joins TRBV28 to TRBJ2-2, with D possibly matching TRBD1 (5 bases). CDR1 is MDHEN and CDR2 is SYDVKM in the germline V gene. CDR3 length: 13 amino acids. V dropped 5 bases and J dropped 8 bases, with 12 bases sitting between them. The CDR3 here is CASSIQGWGELFF. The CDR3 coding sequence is TGTGCCAGCAGTATTCAGGGTTGGGGGGAGCTGTTTTTT.

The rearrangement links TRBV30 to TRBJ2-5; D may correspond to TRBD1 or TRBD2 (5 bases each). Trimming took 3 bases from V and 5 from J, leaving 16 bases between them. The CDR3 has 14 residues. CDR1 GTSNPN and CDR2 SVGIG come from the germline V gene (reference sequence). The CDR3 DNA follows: TGTGCCTGGAGCGCCCTCCCGTGGGGGGAGACCCAGTACTTC. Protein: CAWSALPWGETQYF.

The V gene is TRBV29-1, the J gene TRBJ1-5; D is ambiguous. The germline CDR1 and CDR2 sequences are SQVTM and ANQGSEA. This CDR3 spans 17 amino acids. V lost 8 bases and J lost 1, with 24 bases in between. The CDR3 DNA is TGCAGCCCCTCAGACCCGACAATGGGTCAAAGCAATCAGCCCCAGCATTTT. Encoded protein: CSPSDPTMGQSNQPQHF. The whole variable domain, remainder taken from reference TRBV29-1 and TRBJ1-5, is SAVISQKPSRDICQRGTSLTIQCQVDSQVTMMFWYRQQPGQSLTLIATANQGSEATYESGFVIDKFPISRPNLTFSTLTVSNMSPEDSSIYLCSPSDPTMGQSNQPQHFGDGTRLSIL.

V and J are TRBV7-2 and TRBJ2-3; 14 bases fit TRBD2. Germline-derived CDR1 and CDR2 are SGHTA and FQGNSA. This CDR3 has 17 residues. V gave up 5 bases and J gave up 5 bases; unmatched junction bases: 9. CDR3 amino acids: CASSQGLAGGLLDTQYF. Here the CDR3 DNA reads TGTGCCAGCAGCCAAGGACTAGCGGGGGGCCTTTTAGATACGCAGTATTTT.

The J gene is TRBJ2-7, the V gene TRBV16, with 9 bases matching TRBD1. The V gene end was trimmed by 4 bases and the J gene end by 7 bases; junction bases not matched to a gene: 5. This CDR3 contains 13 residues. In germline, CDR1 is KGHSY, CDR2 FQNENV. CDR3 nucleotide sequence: TGTGCCAGCAGCCGGACGACAGGGGGGGAGCAGTACTTC. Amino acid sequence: CASSRTTGGEQYF. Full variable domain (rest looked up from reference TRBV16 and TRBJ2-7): GEEVAQTPKHLVRGEGQKAKLYCAPIKGHSYVFWYQQVLKNEFKFLISFQNENVFDETGMPKERFSAKCLPNSPCSLEIQATKLEDSAVYFCASSRTTGGEQYFGPGTRLTVT.

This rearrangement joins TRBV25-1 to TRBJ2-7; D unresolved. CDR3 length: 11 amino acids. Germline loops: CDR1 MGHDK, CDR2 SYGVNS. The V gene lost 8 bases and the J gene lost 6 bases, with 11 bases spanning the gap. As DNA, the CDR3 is TGTGCCAGCCGTAGGAGTGGCGAGCAGTACTTC. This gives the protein CASRRSGEQYF.

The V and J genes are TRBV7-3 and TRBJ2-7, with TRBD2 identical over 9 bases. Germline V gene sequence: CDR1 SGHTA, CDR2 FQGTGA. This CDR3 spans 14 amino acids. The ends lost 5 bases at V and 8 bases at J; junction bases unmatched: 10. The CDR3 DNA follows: TGTGCCAGCAGCCAGTCGGCCGGGACTAGCAAGCAGTACTTC. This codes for CASSQSAGTSKQYF.

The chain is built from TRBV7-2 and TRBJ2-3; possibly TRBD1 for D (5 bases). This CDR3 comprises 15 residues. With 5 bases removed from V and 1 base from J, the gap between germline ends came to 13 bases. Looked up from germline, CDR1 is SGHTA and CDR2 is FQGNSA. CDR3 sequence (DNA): TGTGCCAGCAGCCCCGACAGTCCCCGCACAGATACGCAGTATTTT. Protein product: CASSPDSPRTDTQYF.

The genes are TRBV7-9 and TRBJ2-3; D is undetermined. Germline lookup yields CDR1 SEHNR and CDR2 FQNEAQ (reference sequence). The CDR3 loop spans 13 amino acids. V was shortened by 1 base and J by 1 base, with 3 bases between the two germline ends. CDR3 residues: CASSLGGTDTQYF. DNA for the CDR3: TGTGCCAGCAGCTTAGGCGGCACAGATACGCAGTATTTT.

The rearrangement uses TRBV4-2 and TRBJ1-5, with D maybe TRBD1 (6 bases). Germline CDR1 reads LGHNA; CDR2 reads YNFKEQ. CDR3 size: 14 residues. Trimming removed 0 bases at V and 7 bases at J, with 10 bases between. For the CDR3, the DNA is TGTGCCAGCAGCCAAGATTGGGGGGCCCAGCCCCAGCATTTT. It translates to CASSQDWGAQPQHF.

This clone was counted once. As DNA, the CDR3 is TGTGCCAGCAGCCCCCCTCTAAGAGGTACGCAGTATTTT. It translates to CASSPPLRGTQYF. The chain links TRBV11-2 to TRBJ2-3; D gene unclear. Trimming shortened V by 5 bases and J by 8 bases, and 14 bases separated the two germline ends. The CDR3 covers 13 residues. Germline CDR1 and CDR2: SGHAT and FQNNGV.

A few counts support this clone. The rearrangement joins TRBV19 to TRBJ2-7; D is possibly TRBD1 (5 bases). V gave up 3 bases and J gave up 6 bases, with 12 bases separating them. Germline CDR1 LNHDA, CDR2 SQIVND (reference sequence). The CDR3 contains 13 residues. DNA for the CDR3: TGTGCCAGTAGTATCTGCAGGGAATGCGAGCAGTACTTC. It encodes CASSICRECEQYF.

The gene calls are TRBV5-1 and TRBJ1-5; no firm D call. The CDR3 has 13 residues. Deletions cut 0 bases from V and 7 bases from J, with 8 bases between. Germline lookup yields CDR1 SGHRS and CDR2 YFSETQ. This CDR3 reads CASSLEGLQPQHF. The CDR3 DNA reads TGCGCCAGCAGCTTGGAAGGTTTACAGCCCCAGCATTTT.

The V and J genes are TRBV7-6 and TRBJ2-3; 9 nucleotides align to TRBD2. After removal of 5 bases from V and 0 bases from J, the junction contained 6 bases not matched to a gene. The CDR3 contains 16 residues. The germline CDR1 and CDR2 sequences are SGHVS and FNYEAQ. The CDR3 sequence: CASSPLAGRSTDTQYF. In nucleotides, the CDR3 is TGTGCCAGCAGCCCCCTAGCGGGGAGGAGCACAGATACGCAGTATTTT.

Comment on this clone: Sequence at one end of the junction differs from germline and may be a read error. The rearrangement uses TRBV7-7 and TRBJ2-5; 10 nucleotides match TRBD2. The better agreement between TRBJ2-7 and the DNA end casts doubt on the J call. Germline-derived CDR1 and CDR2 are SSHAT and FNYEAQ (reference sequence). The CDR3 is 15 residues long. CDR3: CASSQSSGSSYEQYF. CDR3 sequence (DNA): TGTGCTAGCAGCCAATCTAGCGGGAGCTCCTACGAGCAGTACTTC.

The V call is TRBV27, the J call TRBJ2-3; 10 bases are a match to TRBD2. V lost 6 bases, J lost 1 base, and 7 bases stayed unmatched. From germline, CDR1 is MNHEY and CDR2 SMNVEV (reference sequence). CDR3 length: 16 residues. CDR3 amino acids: CASRESGTSGTDTQYF. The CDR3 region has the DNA TGTGCCAGCAGGGAGAGCGGGACTAGCGGCACAGATACGCAGTATTTT.

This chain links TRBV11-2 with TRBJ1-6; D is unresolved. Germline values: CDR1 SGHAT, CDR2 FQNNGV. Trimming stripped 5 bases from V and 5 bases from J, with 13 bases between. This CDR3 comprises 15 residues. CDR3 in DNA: TGTGCCAGCAGCCCCATACACTCAAATAATTCACCCCTCCACTTT. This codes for CASSPIHSNNSPLHF. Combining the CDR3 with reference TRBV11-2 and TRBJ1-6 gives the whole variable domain EAGVAQSPRYKIIEKRQSVAFWCNPISGHATLYWYQQILGQGPKLLIQFQNNGVVDDSQLPKDRFSAERLKGVDSTLKIQPAKLEDSAVYLCASSPIHSNNSPLHFGNGTRLTVT.